The 26 T cell receptor beta chains given below trace back to one sample, sequenced in a study of monozygotic twins with inflammatory bowel disease. TCRdb re-analyzed the 5' RACE reads; it lists each CDR3 protein once, without DNA. The sample data list approximately 120,000 distinct CDR3 sequences. Material for sequencing was blood. Receptor source: a human donor with ulcerative colitis or Crohn's disease, or a healthy co-twin of an affected twin (not recorded which).

The CDR3 is CASSLDSAETQYF. The J gene is TRBJ2-5, the V gene TRBV5-1. Germline CDR1 is SGHRS and CDR2 is YFSETQ. This CDR3 spans 13 amino acids.

V gene TRBV4-1 combines with J gene TRBJ1-3. The CDR3 sequence is 15 residues long. Germline V gene data show CDR1 as MGHRA and CDR2 as YSYEKL. Here the CDR3 reads CASSQDRNSGNTIYF.

This sequence joins TRBV11-1 and TRBJ2-2. The CDR3 has 15 amino acids. Germline CDR1 and CDR2: SGHAT and FQDESV (reference sequence). CDR3 loop: CASSLFGLNTGELFF.

The chain links TRBV12-3 or TRBV12-4 to TRBJ1-3; as DNA is missing, the TRBD1 call by TCRdb cannot be tested. CDR3 length: 15 amino acids. CDR3 residues: CASSPAGGMSETIYF.

The chain combines TRBV24-1 with TRBJ2-3; TCRdb lists TRBD1, though no DNA is available to test this call. Germline V gives CDR1 KGHDR, CDR2 SFDVKD. CDR3 length equals 14 residues. Here the CDR3 reads CATRGTPYADTQYF.

The V gene is TRBV18, the J gene TRBJ2-7; the TCRdb D gene call, TRBD2, has no DNA to confirm it. CDR3 length: 14 amino acids. Germline assignment: CDR1 KGHSH and CDR2 LQKENI. This CDR3 is CASSSQQGLGEQYF.

The chain couples TRBV5-1 to TRBJ2-7. CDR1 and CDR2 from the germline V gene are SGHRS and YFSETQ. The CDR3 runs to 15 residues. The CDR3 loop is CASSPEGWGSYEQYF.

V usage is TRBV7-8 and J usage is TRBJ1-1; TCRdb proposes TRBD1, but this gene call is untestable without DNA. Germline-derived CDR1 and CDR2 are SGHVS and FQNEAQ. The CDR3 has 15 amino acids. The CDR3 loop is CASSLGKTVNTEAFF. The full variable domain, completed using reference TRBV7-8 and TRBJ1-1, is GAGVSQSPRYKVAKRGQDVALRCDPISGHVSLFWYQQALGQGPEFLTYFQNEAQLDKSGLPSDRFFAERPEGSVSTLKIQRTQQEDSAVYLCASSLGKTVNTEAFFGQGTRLTVV.

The rearrangement uses TRBV6-5 and TRBJ2-7; TCRdb's D gene call, TRBD1, goes unchecked for lack of DNA. There are 13 residues in the CDR3. Germline V gene lookup returns CDR1 MNHEY and CDR2 SVGAGI. The chain's CDR3 is CASSPLRRLEQYF.

The chain carries TRBV28 and TRBJ1-1. The germline V gene encodes CDR1 MDHEN and CDR2 SYDVKM. The CDR3 has 14 amino acids. This chain's CDR3 is CASSPLEGYTEAFF.

This sequence joins TRBV12-3 or TRBV12-4 and TRBJ2-7; TCRdb designates TRBD1, a call that cannot be tested without DNA. The length of the CDR3 is 16 residues. CDR3 loop: CASRSSGQAVPYEQYF.

V is TRBV15 and J is TRBJ2-7. The CDR3 runs to 14 residues. CDR1 LNHNV and CDR2 YYDKDF come from the germline V gene (reference sequence). The CDR3 loop is CATSRGRETYEQYF.

The V and J genes are TRBV3-1 and TRBJ2-3; TCRdb indicates TRBD1, and absent DNA this call remains unverified. Germline CDR1 LGHDT, CDR2 YNNKEL (reference sequence). CDR3 length equals 13 residues. CDR3 sequence reads: CASSQVPPDTQYF.

The CDR3 sequence: CASRRDWRTLGNEQFF. The J gene is TRBJ2-1, the V gene TRBV2; the TCRdb call, TRBD2, lacks DNA for checking. CDR1 and CDR2 (germline): SNHLY, FYNNEI. The CDR3 sequence is 16 residues long.

This chain connects TRBV28 to TRBJ2-7; there is no DNA to check the TCRdb D call of TRBD2. The CDR3 contains 15 residues. The germline CDR1 and CDR2 sequences are MDHEN and SYDVKM. CDR3 residues: CASSLSRQAAYEQYF.

This chain uses TRBV4-3 with TRBJ1-2; TCRdb returns TRBD1, unconfirmable since there is no DNA. This CDR3 is 15 amino acids long. Germline loops: CDR1 LGHNA, CDR2 YSLEER. CDR3: CASSPTLGQGNGYTF.

This chain connects TRBV2 to TRBJ2-6; TCRdb's D call, TRBD2, is unchecked because there is no DNA. The CDR3 is made up of 14 amino acids. Germline CDR1 reads SNHLY; CDR2 reads FYNNEI. CDR3 in amino acids: CASRGLSGANVLTF.

The chain combines TRBV7-2 with TRBJ1-6. Germline assignment: CDR1 SGHTA and CDR2 FQGNSA. The CDR3 runs to 16 residues. The CDR3 region is CASTTPAGRDNSPLHF.

The chain is built from TRBV2 and TRBJ2-3; lacking DNA, the TRBD2 call made by TCRdb goes unchecked. The CDR3 is 19 amino acids. The germline V gene encodes CDR1 SNHLY and CDR2 FYNNEI. The CDR3 sequence is CASSVPTSGGHGRRDTQYF.

The chain uses TRBV10-3 and TRBJ2-7; the D call of TRBD1 rests on TCRdb alone, since no DNA is present to check it. The germline V gene encodes CDR1 ENHRY and CDR2 SYGVKD. CDR3 length equals 13 residues. CDR3 residues: CAISEGGWYEQYF.

The chain has TRBV7-2 and TRBJ2-3; TCRdb proposes TRBD2, but this gene call is untestable without DNA. The CDR3 sequence is 16 residues long. The germline gives CDR1 SGHTA, CDR2 FQGNSA. This CDR3 reads CASSSTPGLLADTQYF.

V usage is TRBV4-1 and J usage is TRBJ2-3; TCRdb calls TRBD2, which cannot be checked without DNA. Germline V CDR1 and CDR2: MGHRA, YSYEKL. There are 18 residues in the CDR3. The CDR3 is CASSQDFLAGKSTDTQYF.

This chain links TRBV20-1 with TRBJ2-5; lacking DNA, the TRBD2 call made by TCRdb goes unchecked. The CDR3 has 13 amino acids. Per the germline V gene, CDR1 is DFQATT and CDR2 is SNEGSKA (reference sequence). CDR3 protein: CSARSRAEETQYF.

The CDR3 reads CASSLAPTGGQETQYF. V and J are TRBV5-1 and TRBJ2-5; no DNA is available, so the TRBD1 call from TCRdb remains unchecked. Germline V gives CDR1 SGHRS, CDR2 YFSETQ. The CDR3 extends over 16 amino acids.

The chain employs TRBV7-2 and TRBJ1-5. CDR1 and CDR2 (germline): SGHTA, FQGNSA. The CDR3 has 15 residues. CDR3 in amino acids: CASSQVGTGNQPQHF.

The chain links TRBV11-2 to TRBJ2-2; lacking DNA, the TRBD1 call made by TCRdb goes unchecked. Germline V gene data show CDR1 as SGHAT and CDR2 as FQNNGV. There are 16 residues in the CDR3. The CDR3 sequence: CASSRNRGLGTGELFF.